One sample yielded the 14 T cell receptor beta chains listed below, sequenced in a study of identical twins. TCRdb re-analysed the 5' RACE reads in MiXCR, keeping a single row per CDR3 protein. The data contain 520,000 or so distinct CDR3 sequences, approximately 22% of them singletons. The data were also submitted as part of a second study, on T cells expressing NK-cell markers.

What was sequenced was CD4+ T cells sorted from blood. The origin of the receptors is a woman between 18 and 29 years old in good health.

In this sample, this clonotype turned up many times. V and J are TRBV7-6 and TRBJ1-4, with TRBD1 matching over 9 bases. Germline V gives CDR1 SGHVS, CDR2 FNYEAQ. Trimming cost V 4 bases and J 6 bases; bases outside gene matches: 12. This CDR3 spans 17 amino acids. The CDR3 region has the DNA TGTGCCAGCAGCTCCGAGGGACCGGGACAGGGAGATGAAAAACTGTTTTTT. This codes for CASSSEGPGQGDEKLFF.

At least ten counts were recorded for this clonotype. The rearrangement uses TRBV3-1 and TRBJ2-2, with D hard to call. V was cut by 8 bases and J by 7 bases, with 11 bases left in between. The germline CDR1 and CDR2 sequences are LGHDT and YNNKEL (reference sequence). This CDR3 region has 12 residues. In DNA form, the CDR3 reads TGTGCCAGCTCCCCCGCCGGCGGGGAGCTGTTTTTT. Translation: CASSPAGGELFF.

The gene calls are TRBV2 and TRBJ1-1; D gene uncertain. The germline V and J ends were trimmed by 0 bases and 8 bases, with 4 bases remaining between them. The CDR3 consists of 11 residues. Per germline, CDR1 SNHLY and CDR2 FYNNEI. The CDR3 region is CASSEAREAFF. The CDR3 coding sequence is TGTGCCAGCAGTGAAGCGAGGGAAGCTTTCTTT.

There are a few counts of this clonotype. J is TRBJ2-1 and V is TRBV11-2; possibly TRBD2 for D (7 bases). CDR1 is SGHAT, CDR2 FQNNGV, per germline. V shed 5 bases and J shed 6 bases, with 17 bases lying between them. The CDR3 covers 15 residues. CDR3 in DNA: TGTGCCAGCAGCCCCTTGGGGGGGGCGGGCAATGAGCAGTTCTTC. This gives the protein CASSPLGGAGNEQFF.

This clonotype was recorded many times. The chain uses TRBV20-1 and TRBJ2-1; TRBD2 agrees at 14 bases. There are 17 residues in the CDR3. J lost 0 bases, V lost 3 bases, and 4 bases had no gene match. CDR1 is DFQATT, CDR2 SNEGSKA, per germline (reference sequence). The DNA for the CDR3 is TGCAGTGCTAGGGGACTAGCGGGAGTGTCCTCCTACAATGAGCAGTTCTTC. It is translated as CSARGLAGVSSYNEQFF.

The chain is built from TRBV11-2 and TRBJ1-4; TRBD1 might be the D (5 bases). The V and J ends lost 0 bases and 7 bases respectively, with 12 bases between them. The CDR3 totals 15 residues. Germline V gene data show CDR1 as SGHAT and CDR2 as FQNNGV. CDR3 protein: CASSLDTRAREKLFF. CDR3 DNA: TGTGCCAGCAGCTTAGATACCAGGGCTCGTGAAAAACTGTTTTTT.

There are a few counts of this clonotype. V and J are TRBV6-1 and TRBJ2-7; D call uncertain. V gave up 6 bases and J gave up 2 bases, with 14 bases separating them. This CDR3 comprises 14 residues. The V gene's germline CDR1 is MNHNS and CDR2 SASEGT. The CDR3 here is CASRPTTGTYEQYF. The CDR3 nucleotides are TGTGCCAGCAGACCCACGACGGGCACCTACGAGCAGTACTTC.

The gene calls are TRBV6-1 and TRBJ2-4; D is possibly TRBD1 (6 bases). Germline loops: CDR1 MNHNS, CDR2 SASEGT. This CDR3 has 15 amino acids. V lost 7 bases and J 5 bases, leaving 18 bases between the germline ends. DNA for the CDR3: TGTGCCAGCACCCGCCGATCGACAGGAGAAAACATTCAGTACTTC. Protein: CASTRRSTGENIQYF.

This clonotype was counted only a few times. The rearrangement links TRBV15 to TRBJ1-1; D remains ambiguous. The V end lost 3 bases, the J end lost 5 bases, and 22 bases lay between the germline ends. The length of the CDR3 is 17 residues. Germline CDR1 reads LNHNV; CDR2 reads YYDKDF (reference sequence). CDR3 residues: CATSRDVPGSWETEAFF. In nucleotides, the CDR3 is TGTGCCACCAGCAGGGACGTACCGGGTTCCTGGGAGACTGAAGCTTTCTTT. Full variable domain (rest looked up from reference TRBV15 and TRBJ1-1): DAMVIQNPRYQVTQFGKPVTLSCSQTLNHNVMYWYQQKSSQAPKLLFHYYDKDFNNEADTPDNFQSRRPNTSFCFLDIRSPGLGDTAMYLCATSRDVPGSWETEAFFGQGTRLTVV.

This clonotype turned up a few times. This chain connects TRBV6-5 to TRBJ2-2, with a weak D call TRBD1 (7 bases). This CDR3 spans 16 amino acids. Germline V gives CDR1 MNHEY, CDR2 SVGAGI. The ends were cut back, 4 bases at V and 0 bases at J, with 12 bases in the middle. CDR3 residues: CASSSRGTANTGELFF. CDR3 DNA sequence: TGTGCCAGCAGTTCCCGCGGGACAGCGAACACCGGGGAGCTGTTTTTT.

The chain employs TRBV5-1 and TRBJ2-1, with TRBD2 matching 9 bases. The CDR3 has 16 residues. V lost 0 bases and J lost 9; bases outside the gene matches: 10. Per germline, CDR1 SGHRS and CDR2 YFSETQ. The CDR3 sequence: CASSLDSAGGLREQFF. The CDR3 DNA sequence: TGCGCCAGCAGCTTGGATTCCGCGGGAGGGCTTCGTGAGCAGTTCTTC.

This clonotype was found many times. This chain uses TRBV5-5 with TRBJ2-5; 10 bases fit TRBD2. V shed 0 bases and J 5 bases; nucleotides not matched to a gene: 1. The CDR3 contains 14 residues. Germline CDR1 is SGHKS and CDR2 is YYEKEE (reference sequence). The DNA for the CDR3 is TGTGCCAGCAGCTTGGAAGCGGGAGGGGAGACCCAGTACTTC. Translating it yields CASSLEAGGETQYF.

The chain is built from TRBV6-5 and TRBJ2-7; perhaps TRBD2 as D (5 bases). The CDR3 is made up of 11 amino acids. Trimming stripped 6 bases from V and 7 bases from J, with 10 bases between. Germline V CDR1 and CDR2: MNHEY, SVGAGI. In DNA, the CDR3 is TGTGCCAGCAGGTTCCGAGGGGAGCAGTACTTC. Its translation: CASRFRGEQYF.

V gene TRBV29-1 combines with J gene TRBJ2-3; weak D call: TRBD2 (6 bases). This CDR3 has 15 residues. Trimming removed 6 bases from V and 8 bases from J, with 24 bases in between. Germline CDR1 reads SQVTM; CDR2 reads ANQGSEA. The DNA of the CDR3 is TGCAGCGTGCGACGGGACCCGGGGGTTACGGGTACGCAGTATTTT. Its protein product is CSVRRDPGVTGTQYF.